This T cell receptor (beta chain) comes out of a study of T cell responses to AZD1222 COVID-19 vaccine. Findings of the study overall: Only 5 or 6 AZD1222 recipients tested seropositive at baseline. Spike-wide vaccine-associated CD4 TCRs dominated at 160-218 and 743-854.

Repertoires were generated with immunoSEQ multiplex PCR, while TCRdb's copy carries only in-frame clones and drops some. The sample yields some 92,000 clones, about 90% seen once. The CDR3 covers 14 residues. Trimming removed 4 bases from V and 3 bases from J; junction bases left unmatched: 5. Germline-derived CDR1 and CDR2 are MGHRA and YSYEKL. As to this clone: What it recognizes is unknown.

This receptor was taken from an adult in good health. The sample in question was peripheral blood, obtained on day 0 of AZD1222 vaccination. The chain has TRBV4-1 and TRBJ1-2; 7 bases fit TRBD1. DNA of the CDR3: TGCGCCAGCAGCCTGGGGGACAGATACTATGGCTACACCTTC. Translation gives CASSLGDRYYGYTF.